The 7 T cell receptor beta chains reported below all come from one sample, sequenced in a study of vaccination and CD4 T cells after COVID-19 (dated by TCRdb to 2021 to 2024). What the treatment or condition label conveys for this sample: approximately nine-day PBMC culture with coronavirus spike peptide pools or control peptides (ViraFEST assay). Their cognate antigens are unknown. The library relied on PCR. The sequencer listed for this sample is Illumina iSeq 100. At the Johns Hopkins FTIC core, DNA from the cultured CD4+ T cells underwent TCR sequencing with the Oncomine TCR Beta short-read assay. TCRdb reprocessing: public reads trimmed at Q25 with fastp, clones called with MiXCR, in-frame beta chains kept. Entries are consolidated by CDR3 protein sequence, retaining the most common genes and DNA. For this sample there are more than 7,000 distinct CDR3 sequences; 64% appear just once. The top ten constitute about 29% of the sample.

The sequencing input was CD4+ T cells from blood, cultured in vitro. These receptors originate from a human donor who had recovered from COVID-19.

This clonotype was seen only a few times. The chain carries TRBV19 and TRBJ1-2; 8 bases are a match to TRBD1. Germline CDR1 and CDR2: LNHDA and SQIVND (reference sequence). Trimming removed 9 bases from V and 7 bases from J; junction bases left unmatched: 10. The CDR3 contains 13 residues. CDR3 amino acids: CASAWTGLSGYTF. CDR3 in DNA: TGTGCCAGCGCATGGACAGGGCTAAGTGGCTACACCTTC.

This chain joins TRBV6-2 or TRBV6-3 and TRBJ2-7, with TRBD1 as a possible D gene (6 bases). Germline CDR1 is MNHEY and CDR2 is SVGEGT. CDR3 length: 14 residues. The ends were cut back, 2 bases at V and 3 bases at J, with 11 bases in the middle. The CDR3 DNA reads TGTGCCAGCAGTTACAGGGGGTATGACTACGAGCAGTACTTC. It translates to CASSYRGYDYEQYF.

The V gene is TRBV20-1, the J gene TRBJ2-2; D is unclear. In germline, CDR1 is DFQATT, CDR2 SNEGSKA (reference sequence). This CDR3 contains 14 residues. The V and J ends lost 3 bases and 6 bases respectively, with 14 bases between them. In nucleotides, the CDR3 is TGCAGTGCTAGGAGTGGCGGCGGCCCCGGGGAGCTGTTTTTT. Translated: CSARSGGGPGELFF.

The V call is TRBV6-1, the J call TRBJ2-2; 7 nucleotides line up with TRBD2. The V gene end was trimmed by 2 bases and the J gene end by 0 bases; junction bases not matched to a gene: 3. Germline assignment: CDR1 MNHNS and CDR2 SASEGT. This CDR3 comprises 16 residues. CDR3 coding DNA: TGTGCCAGCAGTGAATCGCGGGGGTCGAACACCGGGGAGCTGTTTTTT. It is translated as CASSESRGSNTGELFF.

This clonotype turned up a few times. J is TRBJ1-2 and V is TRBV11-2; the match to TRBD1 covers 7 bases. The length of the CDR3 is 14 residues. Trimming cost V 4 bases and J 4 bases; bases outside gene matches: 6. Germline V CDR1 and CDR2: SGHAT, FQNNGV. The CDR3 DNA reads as TGTGCCAGCAGCTCGACAGGGTTGGCCTATGGCTACACCTTC. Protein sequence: CASSSTGLAYGYTF.

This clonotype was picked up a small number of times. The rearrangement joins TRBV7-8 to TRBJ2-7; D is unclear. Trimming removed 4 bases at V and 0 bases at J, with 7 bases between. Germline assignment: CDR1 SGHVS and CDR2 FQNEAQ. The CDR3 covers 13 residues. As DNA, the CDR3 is TGTGCCAGCAGCTCCCGGCTCTCCTACGAGCAGTACTTC. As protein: CASSSRLSYEQYF.

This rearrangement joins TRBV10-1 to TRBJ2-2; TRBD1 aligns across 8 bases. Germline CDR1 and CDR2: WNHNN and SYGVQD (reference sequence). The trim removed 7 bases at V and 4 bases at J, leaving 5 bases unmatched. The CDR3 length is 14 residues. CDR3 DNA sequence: TGCGCCAGCACATTGACAGGGGTCACCGGGGAGCTGTTTTTT. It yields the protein CASTLTGVTGELFF.